The clone carrying this TCR beta chain was observed at least ten times. The antigen is unknown. These data come from a study of CD8+CD57+ T cells in acquired aplastic anemia. Study as a whole: Sorting CD4+ and CD8+ cells gave DNA averaging around 3 ug.

According to the study, genomic DNA was the template for TCR beta VDJ and CDR3 profiling. TCRdb called the reads again in MiXCR, with one record for every CDR3 protein. Among under 350,000 distinct CDR3 sequences listed, 45% to 65% were seen once. Study-level findings and limits: Found in both controls and patients were approximately 30 CD8+ CDR3 sequences.

By flow cytometry, patients selected for sequencing had shown an expansion of CD8+CD57+ cells. Every patient presented with severe acquired aplastic anemia. Germline V gene data show CDR1 as SGDLS and CDR2 as YYNGEE. The CDR3 totals 14 residues. Unmatched junction bases numbered 3, after V lost 4 bases and J lost 0 bases. Sequenced input: sorted CD4+, CD8+, or CD8+CD57+ T cells (not recorded which) from PBMCs. The receptor was derived from a human donor with aplastic anemia. The chain combines TRBV9 with TRBJ1-1, with 7 bases aligning to TRBD1. CDR3 loop: CASSRDRVNTEAFF. CDR3 bases: TGTGCCAGCAGCCGAGACAGGGTGAACACTGAAGCTTTCTTT.